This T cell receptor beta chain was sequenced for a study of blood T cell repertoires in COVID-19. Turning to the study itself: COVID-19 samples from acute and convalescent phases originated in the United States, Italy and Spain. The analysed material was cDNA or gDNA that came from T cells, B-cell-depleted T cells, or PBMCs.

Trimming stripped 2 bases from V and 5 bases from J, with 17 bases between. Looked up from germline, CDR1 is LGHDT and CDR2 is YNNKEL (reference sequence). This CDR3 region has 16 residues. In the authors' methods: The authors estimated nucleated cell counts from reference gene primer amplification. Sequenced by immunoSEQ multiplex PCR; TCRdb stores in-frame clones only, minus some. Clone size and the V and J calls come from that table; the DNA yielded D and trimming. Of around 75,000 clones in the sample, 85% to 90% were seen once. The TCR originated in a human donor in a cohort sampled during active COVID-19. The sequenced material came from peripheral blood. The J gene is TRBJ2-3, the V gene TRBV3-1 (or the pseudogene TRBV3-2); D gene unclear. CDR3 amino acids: CASSQSPPFSGDTQYF. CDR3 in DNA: TGTGCCAGCAGCCAATCCCCCCCCTTCTCCGGAGATACGCAGTATTTT.